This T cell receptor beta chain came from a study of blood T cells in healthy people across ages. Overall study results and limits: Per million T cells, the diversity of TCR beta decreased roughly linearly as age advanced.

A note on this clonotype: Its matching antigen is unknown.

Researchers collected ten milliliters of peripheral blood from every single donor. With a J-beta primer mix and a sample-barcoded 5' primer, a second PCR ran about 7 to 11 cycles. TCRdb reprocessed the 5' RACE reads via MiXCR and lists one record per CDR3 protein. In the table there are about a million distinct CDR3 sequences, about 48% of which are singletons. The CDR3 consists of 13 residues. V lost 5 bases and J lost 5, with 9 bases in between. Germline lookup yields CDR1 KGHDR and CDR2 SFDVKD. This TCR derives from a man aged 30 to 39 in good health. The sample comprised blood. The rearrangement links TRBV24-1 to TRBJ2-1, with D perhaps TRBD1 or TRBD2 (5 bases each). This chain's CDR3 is CATSVGTHNEQFF. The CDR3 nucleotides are TGTGCCACCAGTGTAGGGACCCACAATGAGCAGTTCTTC.